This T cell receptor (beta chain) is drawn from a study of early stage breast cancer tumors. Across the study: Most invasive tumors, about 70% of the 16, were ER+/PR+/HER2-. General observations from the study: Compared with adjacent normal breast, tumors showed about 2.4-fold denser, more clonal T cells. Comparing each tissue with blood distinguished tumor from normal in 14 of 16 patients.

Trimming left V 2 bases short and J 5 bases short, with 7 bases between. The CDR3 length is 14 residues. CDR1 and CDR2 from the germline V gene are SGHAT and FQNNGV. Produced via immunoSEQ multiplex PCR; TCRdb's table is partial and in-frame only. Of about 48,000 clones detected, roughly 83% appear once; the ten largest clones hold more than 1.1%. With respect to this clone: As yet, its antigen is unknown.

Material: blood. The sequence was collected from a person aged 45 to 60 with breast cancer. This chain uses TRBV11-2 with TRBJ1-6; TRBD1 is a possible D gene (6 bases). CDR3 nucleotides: TGTGCCAGCAGCTTAAGACAGGATAATTCACCCCTCCACTTT. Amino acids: CASSLRQDNSPLHF.